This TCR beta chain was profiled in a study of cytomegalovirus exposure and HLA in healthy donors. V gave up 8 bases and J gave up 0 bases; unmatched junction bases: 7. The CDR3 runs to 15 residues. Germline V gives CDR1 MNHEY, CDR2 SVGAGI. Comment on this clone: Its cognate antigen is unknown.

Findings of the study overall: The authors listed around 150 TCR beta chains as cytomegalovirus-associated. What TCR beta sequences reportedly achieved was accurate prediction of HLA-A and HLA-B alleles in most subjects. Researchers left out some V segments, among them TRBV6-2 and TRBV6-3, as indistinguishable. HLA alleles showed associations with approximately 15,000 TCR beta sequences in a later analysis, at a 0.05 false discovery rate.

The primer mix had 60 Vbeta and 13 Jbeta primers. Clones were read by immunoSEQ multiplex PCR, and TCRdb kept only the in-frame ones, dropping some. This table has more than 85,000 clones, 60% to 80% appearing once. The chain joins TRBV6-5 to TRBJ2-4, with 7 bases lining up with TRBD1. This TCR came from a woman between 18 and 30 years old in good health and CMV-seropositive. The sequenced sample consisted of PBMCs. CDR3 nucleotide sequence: TGTGCCAGCTCAGAGGGGGACAGAGCCAAAAACATTCAGTACTTC. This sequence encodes CASSEGDRAKNIQYF.